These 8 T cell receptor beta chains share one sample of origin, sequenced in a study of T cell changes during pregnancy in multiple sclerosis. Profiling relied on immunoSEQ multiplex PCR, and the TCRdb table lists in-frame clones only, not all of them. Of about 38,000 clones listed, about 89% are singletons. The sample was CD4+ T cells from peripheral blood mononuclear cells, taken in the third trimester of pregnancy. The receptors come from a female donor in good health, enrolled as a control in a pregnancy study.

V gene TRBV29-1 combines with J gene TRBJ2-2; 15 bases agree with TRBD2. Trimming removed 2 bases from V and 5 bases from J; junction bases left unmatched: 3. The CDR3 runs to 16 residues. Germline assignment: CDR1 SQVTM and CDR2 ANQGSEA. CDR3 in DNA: TGCAGCGTTGAACTGGGGACTAGCGGGGGGACCGGGGAGCTGTTTTTT. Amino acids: CSVELGTSGGTGELFF.

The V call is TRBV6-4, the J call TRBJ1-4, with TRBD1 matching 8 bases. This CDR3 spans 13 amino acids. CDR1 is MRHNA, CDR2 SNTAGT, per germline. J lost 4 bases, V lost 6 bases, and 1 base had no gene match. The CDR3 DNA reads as TGTGCCAGCAGCGGGACAGGTAATGAAAAACTGTTTTTT. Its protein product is CASSGTGNEKLFF.

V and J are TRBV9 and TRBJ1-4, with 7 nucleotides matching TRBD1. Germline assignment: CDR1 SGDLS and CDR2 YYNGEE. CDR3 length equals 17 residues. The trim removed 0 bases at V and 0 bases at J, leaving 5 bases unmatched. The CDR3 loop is CASSVGFRGTTNEKLFF. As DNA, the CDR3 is TGTGCCAGCAGCGTAGGGTTCAGGGGGACAACTAATGAAAAACTGTTTTTT.

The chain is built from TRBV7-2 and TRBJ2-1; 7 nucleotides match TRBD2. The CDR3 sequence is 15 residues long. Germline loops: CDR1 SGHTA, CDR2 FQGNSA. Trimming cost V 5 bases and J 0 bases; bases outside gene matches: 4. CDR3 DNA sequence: TGTGCCAGCAGCCCTAGCGGCCCCTCCTACAATGAGCAGTTCTTC. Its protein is CASSPSGPSYNEQFF.

DNA of the CDR3: TGTGCCAGTAGTATGCGGTCGACAGGGAGCTCCTATAATTCACCCCTCCACTTT. Encoded protein: CASSMRSTGSSYNSPLHF. The rearrangement uses TRBV19 and TRBJ1-6; the match to TRBD1 covers 7 bases. From germline, CDR1 is LNHDA and CDR2 SQIVND (reference sequence). The V gene end was trimmed by 3 bases and the J gene end by 0 bases; junction bases not matched to a gene: 8. CDR3 length equals 18 residues. The whole variable domain, remainder taken from reference TRBV19 and TRBJ1-6, is DGGITQSPKYLFRKEGQNVTLSCEQNLNHDAMYWYRQDPGQGLRLIYYSQIVNDFQKGDIAEGYSVSREKKESFPLTVTSAQKNPTAFYLCASSMRSTGSSYNSPLHFGNGTRLTVT.

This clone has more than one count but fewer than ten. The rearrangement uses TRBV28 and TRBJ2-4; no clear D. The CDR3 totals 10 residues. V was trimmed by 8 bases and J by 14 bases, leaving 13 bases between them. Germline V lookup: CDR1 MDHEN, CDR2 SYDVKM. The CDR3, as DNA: TGTGCCAGCGGCGGATTAGCCAAGTACTTC. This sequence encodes CASGGLAKYF.

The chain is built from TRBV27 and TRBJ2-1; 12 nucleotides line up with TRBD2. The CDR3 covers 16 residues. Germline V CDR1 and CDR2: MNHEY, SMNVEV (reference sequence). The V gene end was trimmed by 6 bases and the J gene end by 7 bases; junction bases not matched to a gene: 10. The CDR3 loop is CASSRLVTSGRNEQFF. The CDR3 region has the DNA TGTGCCAGCAGCAGACTCGTCACTAGCGGGAGGAATGAGCAGTTCTTC.

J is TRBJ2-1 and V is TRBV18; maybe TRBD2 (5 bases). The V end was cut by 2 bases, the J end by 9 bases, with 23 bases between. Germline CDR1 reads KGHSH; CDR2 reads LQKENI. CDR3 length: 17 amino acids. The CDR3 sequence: CASSPLPPGFEEGEQFF. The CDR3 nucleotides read TGTGCCAGCTCACCATTGCCCCCGGGGTTCGAAGAGGGTGAGCAGTTCTTC.